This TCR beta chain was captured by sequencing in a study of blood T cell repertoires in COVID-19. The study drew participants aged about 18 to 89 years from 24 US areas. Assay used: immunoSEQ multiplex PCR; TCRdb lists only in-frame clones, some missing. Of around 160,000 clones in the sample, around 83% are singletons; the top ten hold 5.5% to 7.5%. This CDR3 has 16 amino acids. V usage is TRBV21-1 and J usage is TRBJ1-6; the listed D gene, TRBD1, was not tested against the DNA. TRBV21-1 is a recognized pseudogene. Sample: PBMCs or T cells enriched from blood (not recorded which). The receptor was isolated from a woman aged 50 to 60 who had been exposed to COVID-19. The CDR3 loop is CASSIDWTGVGSPLHF. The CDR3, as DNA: TGTGCCAGCAGCATCGACTGGACAGGGGTGGGTTCACCCCTCCACTTT.